These 8 T cell receptor beta chains were sequenced from one sample in a study of blood T cell repertoires in COVID-19. Repertoires were generated with immunoSEQ multiplex PCR, while TCRdb's copy carries only in-frame clones and drops some. The data show 150,000 or so clones, over 80% seen once. Sequenced: peripheral blood. The receptors stem from a woman aged 45-60 years with acute or convalescent COVID-19.

V usage is TRBV19 and J usage is TRBJ1-3; D may be TRBD1 (5 bases). Germline V CDR1 and CDR2: LNHDA, SQIVND (reference sequence). V lost 6 bases and J 4 bases, leaving 16 bases between the germline ends. The CDR3 spans 15 residues. The CDR3 reads CASRKTGNVGNTIYF. The CDR3 DNA reads TGTGCCAGTAGGAAAACAGGCAACGTCGGAAACACCATATATTTT.

This clone was counted once. The V and J genes are TRBV24-1 and TRBJ1-5; possibly TRBD1 for D (6 bases). The ends were cut back, 4 bases at V and 0 bases at J, with 12 bases in the middle. CDR1 and CDR2 (germline): KGHDR, SFDVKD. This CDR3 is 16 amino acids long. The chain's CDR3 is CATSDTGSVSNQPQHF. The CDR3 region has the DNA TGTGCCACCAGTGACACAGGGTCCGTTAGCAATCAGCCCCAGCATTTT.

The V call is TRBV30, the J call TRBJ2-3; 15 nucleotides line up with TRBD2. The CDR3 has 17 residues. The ends lost 0 bases at V and 4 bases at J; junction bases unmatched: 5. The V gene's germline CDR1 is GTSNPN and CDR2 SVGIG (reference sequence). In DNA form, the CDR3 reads TGTGCCTGGAGTGTAGCCAGGACTAGCGGGAGGGCAGATACGCAGTATTTT. Its translation: CAWSVARTSGRADTQYF.

This chain links TRBV7-9 with TRBJ1-5, with D tentatively TRBD1 (5 bases). Trimming shortened V by 8 bases and J by 0 bases, and 8 bases separated the two germline ends. The V gene's germline CDR1 is SEHNR and CDR2 FQNEAQ (reference sequence). This CDR3 is built from 13 residues. The CDR3 DNA reads TGTGCCAGCGCGGGGGATAGCAATCAGCCCCAGCATTTT. This gives the protein CASAGDSNQPQHF.

The chain is built from TRBV10-3 and TRBJ2-7, with TRBD2 matching over 9 bases. The CDR3 runs 15 residues. The V gene's germline CDR1 is ENHRY and CDR2 SYGVKD. Germline trimming cut 5 bases from V and 0 bases from J; bases unmatched to any gene: 5. CDR3 bases: TGTGCCATCAGTCGGACTAGCGCGAGCTCCTACGAGCAGTACTTC. This gives the protein CAISRTSASSYEQYF.

This clone has just one count. The chain recombines TRBV7-3 with TRBJ1-2, with TRBD1 matching over 9 bases. This CDR3 spans 18 amino acids. Germline loops: CDR1 SGHTA, CDR2 FQGTGA. V was pared by 5 bases and J by 0 bases, with 13 bases of the junction left unmatched. The CDR3 loop is CASSPAPGQGYSNYGYTF. The CDR3 DNA sequence: TGTGCCAGCAGCCCAGCTCCGGGACAGGGATACTCTAACTATGGCTACACCTTC.

The CDR3 protein is CASSISQGGSTQYF. Here the CDR3 DNA reads TGTGCCAGTAGTATTAGTCAGGGAGGATCGACCCAGTACTTC. V and J are TRBV19 and TRBJ2-5; a weak D match, TRBD2 (6 bases). The CDR3 has 14 amino acids. Per germline, CDR1 LNHDA and CDR2 SQIVND (reference sequence). V was clipped by 3 bases and J by 7 bases, with 15 bases between them.

The chain is built from TRBV25-1 and TRBJ2-1; possible D gene TRBD1, 5 bases. Germline V gene sequence: CDR1 MGHDK, CDR2 SYGVNS. The V end was cut by 3 bases, the J end by 4 bases, with 16 bases between. The CDR3 consists of 16 residues. This CDR3 reads CASSETASLTYNEQFF. The CDR3 DNA sequence: TGTGCCAGCAGTGAGACAGCCAGCCTTACATACAATGAGCAGTTCTTC.